This is a list of T cell receptor beta chains from one sample in a study of blood T cell repertoires in COVID-19. Libraries were prepared by immunoSEQ multiplex PCR; TCRdb keeps only in-frame clonotypes and omits some of them. The table records fewer than 250,000 clones, 85% to 90% of them present only once. Sequencing was carried out using peripheral blood. Every receptor here comes from a woman in her forties or fifties with acute or convalescent COVID-19. The CDR3 runs from the conserved cysteine through the conserved F or W. The D gene is left open where the match is weak. Rows give clone size only sometimes, using once, few, many, or a class for an expanded clone.

d_call,j_call,v_call,clone_size,cdr3_nt,cdr3_aa
TRBD2,TRBJ2-1,TRBV9,-,TGTGCCAGCAGCGTTAGCGGGGGGGGGTACAATGAGCAGTTCTTC,CASSVSGGGYNEQFF
-,TRBJ1-2,TRBV6-5,once,TGTGCCAGCAGTTACGGGACAAAGGCCAACTATGGCTACACCTTC,CASSYGTKANYGYTF
-,TRBJ2-7,TRBV15,-,TGTGCCACCAGCACAATCAGGAGAGCGGAAGACTACGAGCAGTACTTC,CATSTIRRAEDYEQYF
TRBD1,TRBJ1-6,TRBV5-1,-,TGCGCCAGCAGCCGGGACAGGGGGCTCGGTTCACCCCTCCACTTT,CASSRDRGLGSPLHF
-,TRBJ1-6,TRBV9,-,TGTGCCAGCAGCGTAGGTTCTGGGTCGGGTTCACCCCTCCACTTT,CASSVGSGSGSPLHF
TRBD2,TRBJ2-3,TRBV29-1,-,TGCAGCGTCCTAGCGGGAGGTGGGGCGGATACGCAGTATTTT,CSVLAGGGADTQYF
-,TRBJ2-5,TRBV5-1,-,TGCGCCAGCAGCTACAGGGAAGGGGAAGAGACCCAGTACTTC,CASSYREGEETQYF
-,TRBJ2-3,TRBV19,-,TGTGCCAGTAGTATAGCCTACCCACGTGGCGTCTTAGCGATAGCGGATACGCAGTATTTT,CASSIAYPRGVLAIADTQYF
TRBD2,TRBJ2-7,TRBV28,-,TGTGCCAGCAGTTTAGGCGCTAGCGGGGGGTTTTACGAGCAGTACTTC,CASSLGASGGFYEQYF
-,TRBJ2-6,TRBV30,-,TGTGCCTGGAGCGGAGGCTCTGGGGCCAACGTCCTGACTTTC,CAWSGGSGANVLTF
-,TRBJ1-2,TRBV5-6,-,TGTGCCAGCAGCTTGGGACGGGGGAGAGATGGCTACACCTTC,CASSLGRGRDGYTF
TRBD1,TRBJ1-6,TRBV6-2/TRBV6-3,-,TGTGCCAGCAGTTACGGGACAGGGAGGGCTTCACCCCTCCACTTT,CASSYGTGRASPLHF
-,TRBJ1-2,TRBV29-1,-,TGCAGCGTTGCCTCGTATGGCTACACCTTC,CSVASYGYTF